This T cell receptor (beta chain) was profiled in a study of T-cell reconstitution after alpha-beta-depleted transplantation in children. Unique molecular identifiers were incorporated when the TCRbeta library was constructed. One entry per CDR3 protein results from TCRdb running MiXCR on the PCR reads. Seen here are approximately 490,000 distinct CDR3 sequences, around an eighth observed once, and the top ten hold over 5.5%. Trimming removed 5 bases from V and 0 bases from J; junction bases left unmatched: 14. The CDR3 length is 18 residues. The germline V gene encodes CDR1 PRHDT and CDR2 FYEKMQ (reference sequence).

The sample consisted of PBMCs from the stem cell graft donor, taken from the stem cell graft. The V and J genes are TRBV13 and TRBJ1-1; TRBD1 matches at 8 bases. This sequence originates from a human donor who donated a stem cell graft to a child with combined immunodeficiency. CDR3 region: CASSTYRGKLSMNTEAFF. The CDR3 DNA sequence: TGTGCCAGCAGCACCTACAGGGGGAAATTATCCATGAACACTGAAGCTTTCTTT.